These T cell receptor beta chains were read from a single sample in a study of cytomegalovirus exposure and HLA in healthy donors. Using immunoSEQ multiplex PCR, the repertoire was profiled, and TCRdb retains in-frame clones only, with some absent. The sample lists under 70,000 clones, approximately 84% occurring once. Sequencing input: PBMCs. The receptors derive from a man aged 50 or older in good health and CMV-seronegative. The CDR3 runs from the conserved cysteine through the conserved F or W. The order of the fields is J gene, clone size, D gene, V gene, CDR3 length, CDR3 protein, CDR3 DNA. The D gene is left open where the match is weak. A clone size is listed for some rows: how often the clone was seen (once, few, many), or a class if it is expanded.

J: TRBJ2-3; size: NA; D: TRBD1; V: TRBV2; length: 16; CDR3: CASSEGGGQGTDTQYF; DNA: TGTGCCAGCAGTGAGGGGGGGGGACAGGGGACAGATACGCAGTATTTT
J: TRBJ2-5; size: once; D: TRBD1; V: TRBV6-6; length: 15; CDR3: CASSYWGQGKETQYF; DNA: TGTGCCAGCAGTTACTGGGGACAGGGAAAAGAGACCCAGTACTTC
J: TRBJ1-1; size: NA; D: NA; V: TRBV6-1; length: 15; CDR3: CASSDGRGFNTEAFF; DNA: TGTGCCAGCAGTGACGGCAGGGGATTTAACACTGAAGCTTTCTTT
J: TRBJ2-7; size: NA; D: TRBD2; V: TRBV5-1; length: 18; CDR3: CASSSGLAGGPSSYEQYF; DNA: TGCGCCAGCAGCTCGGGACTAGCGGGGGGTCCATCCTCCTACGAGCAGTACTTC
J: TRBJ1-3; size: NA; D: NA; V: TRBV27; length: 16; CDR3: CASASRGPFSGNTIYF; DNA: TGTGCCAGCGCTTCCAGGGGCCCCTTCTCTGGAAACACCATATATTTT
J: TRBJ1-2; size: NA; D: NA; V: TRBV19; length: 18; CDR3: CASSIDGSGGKPYRGYTF; DNA: TGTGCCAGTAGTATAGATGGAAGCGGGGGAAAGCCCTACCGGGGCTACACCTTC
J: TRBJ2-7; size: NA; D: NA; V: TRBV29-1; length: 11; CDR3: CSVTVAYEQYF; DNA: TGCAGCGTTACTGTAGCCTACGAGCAGTACTTC
J: TRBJ1-2; size: NA; D: TRBD1; V: TRBV4-1; length: 14; CDR3: CASTSPGQKHGYTF; DNA: TGCGCCAGCACCTCCCCGGGACAGAAACATGGCTACACCTTC
J: TRBJ1-1; size: NA; D: NA; V: TRBV7-8; length: 15; CDR3: CASSLQANMNTEAFF; DNA: TGTGCCAGCAGCTTACAGGCCAACATGAACACTGAAGCTTTCTTT
J: TRBJ1-5; size: NA; D: TRBD1; V: TRBV6-6; length: 16; CDR3: CASSYPRDRDNQPQHF; DNA: TGTGCCAGCAGTTACCCACGGGACAGGGACAATCAGCCCCAGCATTTT
J: TRBJ2-7; size: NA; D: NA; V: TRBV6-1; length: 13; CDR3: CASMTGSVYEQYF; DNA: TGTGCCAGCATGACGGGTTCGGTCTACGAGCAGTACTTC
J: TRBJ2-2; size: NA; D: NA; V: TRBV2; length: 17; CDR3: CASRETGSFLLSGELFF; DNA: TGTGCCAGCAGAGAGACAGGATCTTTCCTTTTGAGCGGGGAGCTGTTTTTT
J: TRBJ2-5; size: NA; D: TRBD1; V: TRBV7-6; length: 15; CDR3: CASSLGQGYQETQYF; DNA: TGTGCCAGCAGCCTTGGACAGGGGTACCAAGAGACCCAGTACTTC
J: TRBJ2-1; size: NA; D: TRBD2; V: TRBV5-1; length: 15; CDR3: CASSLVVAGLNEQFF; DNA: TGCGCCAGCAGCTTGGTGGTAGCGGGGCTTAATGAGCAGTTCTTC
J: TRBJ1-1; size: NA; D: NA; V: TRBV7-9; length: 15; CDR3: CASSSPRGGSTEAFF; DNA: TGTGCCAGCAGCTCCCCGAGGGGCGGGAGCACTGAAGCTTTCTTT
J: TRBJ2-7; size: NA; D: NA; V: TRBV6-1; length: 14; CDR3: CASLAWGTSYEQYF; DNA: TGTGCCAGCCTAGCGTGGGGGACGAGCTACGAGCAGTACTTC
J: TRBJ2-1; size: few; D: TRBD2; V: TRBV13; length: 18; CDR3: CASSPGLAGAVRGNEQFF; DNA: TGTGCCAGCAGCCCCGGACTAGCGGGGGCCGTCAGGGGTAATGAGCAGTTCTTC
J: TRBJ2-2; size: NA; D: NA; V: TRBV2; length: 12; CDR3: CASSPPGGELFF; DNA: TGTGCCAGCAGTCCCCCCGGGGGGGAGCTGTTTTTT
J: TRBJ1-3; size: once; D: NA; V: TRBV7-6; length: 14; CDR3: CASSSRQSTPTIYF; DNA: TGTGCCAGCAGCTCCCGACAGAGTACCCCCACCATATATTTT
J: TRBJ2-4; size: NA; D: NA; V: TRBV7-9; length: 14; CDR3: CASSVSGLGNIQYF; DNA: TGTGCCAGCAGCGTTTCAGGGCTTGGAAACATTCAGTACTTC
J: TRBJ1-1; size: NA; D: NA; V: TRBV6-5; length: 16; CDR3: CASSYTRATDNTEAFF; DNA: TGTGCCAGCAGTTACACTCGGGCGACAGATAACACTGAAGCTTTCTTT
J: TRBJ2-2; size: NA; D: NA; V: TRBV4-1; length: 15; CDR3: CASSQGWGGAGELFF; DNA: TGCGCCAGCAGCCAAGGCTGGGGGGGCGCCGGGGAGCTGTTTTTT
J: TRBJ1-3; size: NA; D: NA; V: TRBV1; length: 14; CDR3: CTSSQDRGLNTIYF; DNA: TGCACCAGCAGCCAAGACAGGGGCTTGAACACCATATATTTT
J: TRBJ2-5; size: NA; D: TRBD2; V: TRBV7-2; length: 13; CDR3: CASSSGLGETQYF; DNA: TGTGCCAGCAGCTCGGGACTAGGAGAGACCCAGTACTTC
J: TRBJ2-2; size: once; D: TRBD2; V: TRBV11-2; length: 16; CDR3: CASSASGGRHTGELFF; DNA: TGTGCCAGCAGCGCAAGCGGGGGGCGGCACACCGGGGAGCTGTTTTTT
J: TRBJ1-4; size: NA; D: NA; V: TRBV5-6; length: 15; CDR3: CASSRKSQGYEKLFF; DNA: TGTGCCAGCAGCCGGAAATCACAGGGATACGAAAAACTGTTTTTT
J: TRBJ2-3; size: NA; D: TRBD2; V: TRBV7-9; length: 16; CDR3: CASSPRRVAGSDTQYF; DNA: TGTGCCAGCAGCCCCCGTCGGGTAGCGGGGTCAGATACGCAGTATTTT
J: TRBJ1-2; size: once; D: NA; V: TRBV11-2; length: 18; CDR3: CASSLGASLSTAKGGYTF; DNA: TGTGCCAGCAGCTTAGGGGCCTCGCTGTCCACGGCAAAAGGTGGCTACACCTTC
J: TRBJ1-2; size: NA; D: NA; V: TRBV18; length: 14; CDR3: CASSKDRVGYGYTF; DNA: TGTGCCAGCTCAAAAGACAGAGTCGGGTATGGCTACACCTTC
J: TRBJ1-2; size: NA; D: NA; V: TRBV19; length: 17; CDR3: CASSIDLGRTINYGYTF; DNA: TGTGCCAGTAGTATAGATCTAGGGAGAACGATTAACTATGGCTACACCTTC
J: TRBJ2-3; size: NA; D: TRBD2; V: TRBV5-1; length: 16; CDR3: CASSFLGVAGENTQYF; DNA: TGCGCCAGCAGCTTTTTAGGCGTAGCGGGGGAAAATACGCAGTATTTT
J: TRBJ1-6; size: NA; D: NA; V: TRBV2; length: 11; CDR3: CASARDSPLHF; DNA: TGTGCCAGCGCAAGAGATTCACCCCTCCACTTT
J: TRBJ1-2; size: once; D: NA; V: TRBV2; length: 13; CDR3: CASLQGRQYGYTF; DNA: TGTGCCAGCCTACAGGGCAGGCAATATGGCTACACCTTC
J: TRBJ2-2; size: NA; D: NA; V: TRBV6-1; length: 15; CDR3: CASTPRGTLTGELFF; DNA: TGTGCCAGCACCCCCCGCGGGACGCTCACCGGGGAGCTGTTTTTT
J: TRBJ2-7; size: NA; D: TRBD1; V: TRBV6-4; length: 12; CDR3: CASSTGTGVLYF; DNA: TGTGCCAGCAGTACCGGGACAGGGGTTCTGTACTTC
J: TRBJ2-3; size: NA; D: NA; V: TRBV19; length: 15; CDR3: CASQWSTNPTDTQYF; DNA: TGTGCCAGTCAGTGGTCAACCAACCCCACAGATACGCAGTATTTT
J: TRBJ1-4; size: NA; D: NA; V: TRBV5-1; length: 15; CDR3: CASSDDRATNEKLFF; DNA: TGCGCCAGCAGCGACGACAGAGCAACTAATGAAAAACTGTTTTTT
J: TRBJ1-5; size: NA; D: NA; V: TRBV2; length: 15; CDR3: CASSERSQGSAPQHF; DNA: TGTGCCAGCAGTGAAAGGAGTCAGGGATCCGCGCCCCAGCATTTT
J: TRBJ2-2; size: NA; D: TRBD1; V: TRBV6-5; length: 15; CDR3: CASSQPGQGTGELFF; DNA: TGTGCCAGCAGTCAACCGGGACAGGGGACCGGGGAGCTGTTTTTT
J: TRBJ2-7; size: NA; D: NA; V: TRBV7-9; length: 14; CDR3: CASSLGGYSYEQYF; DNA: TGTGCCAGCAGCTTAGGGGGCTATTCCTACGAGCAGTACTTC
J: TRBJ1-2; size: NA; D: NA; V: TRBV28; length: 13; CDR3: CASRPGGVYGYTF; DNA: TGTGCCAGCCGACCCGGGGGTGTTTACGGCTACACCTTC
J: TRBJ1-1; size: large; D: NA; V: TRBV2; length: 13; CDR3: CASSEMGRDEAFF; DNA: TGTGCCAGCAGTGAAATGGGCAGGGATGAAGCTTTCTTT
J: TRBJ2-2; size: NA; D: TRBD1; V: TRBV5-8; length: 14; CDR3: CASREDRAYGELFF; DNA: TGTGCCAGCAGGGAGGACAGGGCGTACGGGGAGCTGTTTTTT
J: TRBJ1-2; size: NA; D: TRBD1; V: TRBV5-1; length: 15; CDR3: CASSLDGTGFYGYTF; DNA: TGCGCCAGCAGCTTGGACGGGACAGGGTTCTATGGCTACACCTTC
J: TRBJ2-5; size: NA; D: NA; V: TRBV7-7; length: 15; CDR3: CASSLEAGIGETQYF; DNA: TGTGCCAGCAGCTTAGAGGCAGGGATCGGAGAGACCCAGTACTTC
J: TRBJ1-1; size: few; D: NA; V: TRBV6-6; length: 15; CDR3: CASSYYQGANTEAFF; DNA: TGTGCCAGCAGTTATTACCAGGGCGCGAACACTGAAGCTTTCTTT
J: TRBJ1-2; size: few; D: NA; V: TRBV7-8; length: 14; CDR3: CASSLVGGDYGYTF; DNA: TGTGCCAGCAGCTTAGTGGGAGGGGACTATGGCTACACCTTC
J: TRBJ2-3; size: NA; D: NA; V: TRBV6-5; length: 12; CDR3: CASRITTGTQYF; DNA: TGTGCCAGCAGAATTACTACGGGTACGCAGTATTTT